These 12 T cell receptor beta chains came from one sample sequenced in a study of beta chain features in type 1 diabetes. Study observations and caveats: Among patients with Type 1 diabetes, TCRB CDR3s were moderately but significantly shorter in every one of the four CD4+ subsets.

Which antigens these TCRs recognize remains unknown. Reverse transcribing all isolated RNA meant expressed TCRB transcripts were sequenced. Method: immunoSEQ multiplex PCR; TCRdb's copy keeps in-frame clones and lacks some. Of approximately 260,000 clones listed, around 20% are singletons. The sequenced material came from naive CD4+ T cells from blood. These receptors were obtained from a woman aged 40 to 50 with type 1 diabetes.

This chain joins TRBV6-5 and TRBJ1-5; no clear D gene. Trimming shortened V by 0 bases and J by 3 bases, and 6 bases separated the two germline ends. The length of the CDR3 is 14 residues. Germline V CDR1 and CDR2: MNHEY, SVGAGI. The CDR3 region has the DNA TGTGCCAGCAGTTACTCGTATTACAATCAGCCCCAGCATTTT. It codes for CASSYSYYNQPQHF.

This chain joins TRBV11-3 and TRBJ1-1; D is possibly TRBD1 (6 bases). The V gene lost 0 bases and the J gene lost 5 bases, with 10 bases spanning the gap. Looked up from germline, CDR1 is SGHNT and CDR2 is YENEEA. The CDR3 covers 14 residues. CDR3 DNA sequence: TGTGCCAGCAGCTTAGATGGGGGCAGAACTGAAGCTTTCTTT. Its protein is CASSLDGGRTEAFF. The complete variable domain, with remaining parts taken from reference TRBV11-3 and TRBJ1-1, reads EAGVVQSPRYKIIEKKQPVAFWCNPISGHNTLYWYLQNLGQGPELLIRYENEEAVDDSQLPKDRFSAERLKGVDSTLKIQPAELGDSAVYLCASSLDGGRTEAFFGQGTRLTVV.

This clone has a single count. CDR3 loop: CAWSFPGELFF. DNA of the CDR3: TGTGCCTGGAGCTTTCCCGGGGAGCTGTTTTTT. J is TRBJ2-2 and V is TRBV30; D is uncertain. Germline values: CDR1 GTSNPN, CDR2 SVGIG (reference sequence). V lost 3 bases to trimming and J lost 6 bases, with 5 bases between them. The CDR3 is made up of 11 amino acids.

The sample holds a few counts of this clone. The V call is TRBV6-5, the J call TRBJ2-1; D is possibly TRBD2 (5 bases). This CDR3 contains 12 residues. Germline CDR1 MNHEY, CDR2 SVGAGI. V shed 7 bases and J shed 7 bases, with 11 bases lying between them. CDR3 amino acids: CASMGGLNEQFF. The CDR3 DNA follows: TGTGCCAGCATGGGCGGGTTAAATGAGCAGTTCTTC.

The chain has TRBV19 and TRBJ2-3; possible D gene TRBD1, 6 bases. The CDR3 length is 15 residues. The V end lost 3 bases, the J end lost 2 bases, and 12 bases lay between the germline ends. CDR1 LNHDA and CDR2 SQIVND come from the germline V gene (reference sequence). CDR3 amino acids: CASSMVDSDTDTQYF. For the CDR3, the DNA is TGTGCCAGTAGTATGGTGGACAGTGACACAGATACGCAGTATTTT.

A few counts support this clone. The CDR3 coding sequence is TGCAGCGTTGATACCCGGACAGCTAACTATGGCTACACCTTC. The encoded protein is CSVDTRTANYGYTF. The chain is built from TRBV29-1 and TRBJ1-2, with D maybe TRBD1 (6 bases). The germline gives CDR1 SQVTM, CDR2 ANQGSEA. V lost 3 bases and J 0 bases, leaving 11 bases between the germline ends. The CDR3 runs to 14 residues.

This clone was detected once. The CDR3 region is CASSPTTRGETQYF. CDR3 nucleotide sequence: TGTGCCAGCAGCCCGACGACTAGGGGAGAGACCCAGTACTTC. The V gene is TRBV9, the J gene TRBJ2-5; D might be TRBD2 (6 bases). The CDR3 runs 14 residues. With 4 bases removed from V and 4 bases from J, the gap between germline ends came to 14 bases. CDR1 and CDR2 (germline): SGDLS, YYNGEE.

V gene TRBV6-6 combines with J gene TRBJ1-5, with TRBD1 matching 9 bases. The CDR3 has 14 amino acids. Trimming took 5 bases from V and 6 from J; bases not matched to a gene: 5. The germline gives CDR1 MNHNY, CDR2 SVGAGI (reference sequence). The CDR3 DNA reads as TGTGCCAGCAGTCGGACAGGGGAAACTCAGCCCCAGCATTTT. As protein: CASSRTGETQPQHF.

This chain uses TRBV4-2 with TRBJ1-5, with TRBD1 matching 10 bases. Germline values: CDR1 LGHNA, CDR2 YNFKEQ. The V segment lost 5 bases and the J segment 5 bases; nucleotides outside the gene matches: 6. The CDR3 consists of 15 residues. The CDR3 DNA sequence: TGTGCCAGCAGCACCGGGACAGGGGAATATCAGCCCCAGCATTTT. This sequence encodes CASSTGTGEYQPQHF.

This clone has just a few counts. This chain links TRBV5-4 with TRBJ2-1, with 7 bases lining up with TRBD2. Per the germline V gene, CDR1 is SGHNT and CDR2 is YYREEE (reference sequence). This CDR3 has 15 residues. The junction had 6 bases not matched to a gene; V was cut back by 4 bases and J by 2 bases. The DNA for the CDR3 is TGTGCCAGCAGCCCCGCCGGGACTACCTACAATGAGCAGTTCTTC. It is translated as CASSPAGTTYNEQFF.

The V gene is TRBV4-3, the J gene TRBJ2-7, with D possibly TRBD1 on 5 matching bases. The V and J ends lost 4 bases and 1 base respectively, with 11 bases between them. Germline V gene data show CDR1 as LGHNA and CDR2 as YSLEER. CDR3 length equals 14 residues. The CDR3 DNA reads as TGCGCCAGCAGCCTTGAAAGGGGTTCCTACGAGCAGTACTTC. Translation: CASSLERGSYEQYF.

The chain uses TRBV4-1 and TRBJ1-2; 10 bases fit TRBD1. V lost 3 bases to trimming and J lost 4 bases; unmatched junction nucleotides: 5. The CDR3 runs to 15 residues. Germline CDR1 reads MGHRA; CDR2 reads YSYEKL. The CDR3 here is CASSHGTGESYGYTF. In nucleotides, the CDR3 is TGCGCCAGCAGCCATGGGACAGGGGAGTCCTATGGCTACACCTTC.